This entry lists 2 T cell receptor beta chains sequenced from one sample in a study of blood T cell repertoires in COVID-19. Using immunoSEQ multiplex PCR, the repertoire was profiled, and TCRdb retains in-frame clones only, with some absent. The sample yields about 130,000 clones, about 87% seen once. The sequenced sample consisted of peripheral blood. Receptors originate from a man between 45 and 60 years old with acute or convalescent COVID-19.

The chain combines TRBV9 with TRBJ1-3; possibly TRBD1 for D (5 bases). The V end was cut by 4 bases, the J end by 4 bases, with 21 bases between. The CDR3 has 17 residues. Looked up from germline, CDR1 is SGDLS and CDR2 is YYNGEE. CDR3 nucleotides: TGTGCCAGCAGCCCGGACATATCTAAAAGGTTCGGAAACACCATATATTTT. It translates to CASSPDISKRFGNTIYF.

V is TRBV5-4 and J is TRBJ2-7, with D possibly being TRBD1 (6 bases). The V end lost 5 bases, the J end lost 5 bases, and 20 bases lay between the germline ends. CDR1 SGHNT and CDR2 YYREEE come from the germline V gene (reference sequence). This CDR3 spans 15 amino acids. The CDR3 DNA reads TGTGCCAGCAGGGGACCAGGGGAGTTTACGGACGAGCAGTACTTC. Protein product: CASRGPGEFTDEQYF.